The entry below describes one T cell receptor (beta chain). The entry originates in a study of T cell responses to AZD1222 COVID-19 vaccine. Libraries were prepared by immunoSEQ multiplex PCR; TCRdb keeps only in-frame clonotypes and omits some of them. The table lists about 180,000 clones, 80% to 90% of them singletons. V gave up 0 bases and J gave up 1 base, with 10 bases separating them. This CDR3 is built from 15 residues. Looked up from germline, CDR1 is SGHDT and CDR2 is YYEEEE. The starting material was peripheral blood, obtained on day 0 of AZD1222 vaccination. This chain uses TRBV5-6 with TRBJ1-1; no clear D. The sequence was obtained from an adult in good health. Here the CDR3 DNA reads TGTGCCAGCAGCTTGGCCCCAGTTGCGAACACTGAAGCTTTCTTT. It encodes CASSLAPVANTEAFF. The variable domain in full, completed from reference TRBV5-6 and TRBJ1-1, reads DAGVTQSPTHLIKTRGQQVTLRCSPKSGHDTVSWYQQALGQGPQFIFQYYEEEERQRGNFPDRFSGHQFPNYSSELNVNALLLGDSALYLCASSLAPVANTEAFFGQGTRLTVV.